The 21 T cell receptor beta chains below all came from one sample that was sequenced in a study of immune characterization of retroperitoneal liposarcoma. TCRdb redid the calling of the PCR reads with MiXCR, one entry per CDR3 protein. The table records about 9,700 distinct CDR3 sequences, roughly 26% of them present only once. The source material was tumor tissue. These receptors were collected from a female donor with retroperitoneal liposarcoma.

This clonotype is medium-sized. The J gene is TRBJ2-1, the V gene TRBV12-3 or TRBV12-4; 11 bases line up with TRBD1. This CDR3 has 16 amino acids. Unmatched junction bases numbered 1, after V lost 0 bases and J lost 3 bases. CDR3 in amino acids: CASSLAGTGGYNEQFF. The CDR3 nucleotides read TGTGCCAGCAGTTTAGCCGGGACAGGGGGCTACAATGAGCAGTTCTTC.

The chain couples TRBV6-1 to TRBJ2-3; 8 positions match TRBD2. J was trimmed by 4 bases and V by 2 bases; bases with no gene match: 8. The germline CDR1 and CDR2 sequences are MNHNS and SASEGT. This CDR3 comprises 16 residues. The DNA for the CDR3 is TGTGCCAGCAGTGAAAGGACGGGGGGGCGGGCAGATACGCAGTATTTT. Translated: CASSERTGGRADTQYF.

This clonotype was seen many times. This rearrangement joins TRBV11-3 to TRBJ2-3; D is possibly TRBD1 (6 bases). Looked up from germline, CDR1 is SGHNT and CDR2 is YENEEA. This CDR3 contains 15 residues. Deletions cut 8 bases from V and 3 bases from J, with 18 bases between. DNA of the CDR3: TGTGCCAGCTCCGCGGCCAGGGGAACAACAGATACGCAGTATTTT. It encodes CASSAARGTTDTQYF.

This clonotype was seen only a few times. The CDR3 sequence is CASSMELGLQETQFF. The CDR3 nucleotides read TGTGCCAGCAGTATGGAGTTGGGACTCCAAGAGACCCAGTTCTTC. The chain couples TRBV7-8 to TRBJ2-1, with a tentative D call TRBD2 (6 bases). V lost 6 bases to trimming and J lost 13 bases, with 25 bases between them. CDR1 SGHVS and CDR2 FQNEAQ come from the germline V gene. CDR3 length: 15 residues.

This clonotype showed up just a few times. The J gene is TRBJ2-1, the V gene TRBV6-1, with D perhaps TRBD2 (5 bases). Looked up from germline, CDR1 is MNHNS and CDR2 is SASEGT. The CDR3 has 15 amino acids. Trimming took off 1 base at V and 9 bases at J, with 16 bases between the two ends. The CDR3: CASSEVRGLSGEQFF. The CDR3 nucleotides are TGTGCCAGCAGTGAAGTAAGAGGGCTCAGCGGTGAGCAGTTCTTC.

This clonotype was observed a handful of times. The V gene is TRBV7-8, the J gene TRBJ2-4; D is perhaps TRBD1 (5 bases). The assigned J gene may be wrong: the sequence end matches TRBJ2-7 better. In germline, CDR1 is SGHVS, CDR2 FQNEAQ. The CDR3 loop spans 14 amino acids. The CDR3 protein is CASSVTEKEYEQYF. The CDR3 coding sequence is TGTGCCAGCAGCGTGACAGAGAAGGAATACGAGCAGTACTTC.

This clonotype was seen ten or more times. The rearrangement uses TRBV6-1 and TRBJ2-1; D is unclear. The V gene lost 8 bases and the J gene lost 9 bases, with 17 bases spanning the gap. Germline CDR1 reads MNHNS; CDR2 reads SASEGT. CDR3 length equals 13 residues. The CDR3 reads CASFASAGSEQFF. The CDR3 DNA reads TGTGCCAGCTTCGCATCCGCCGGCAGTGAGCAGTTCTTC.

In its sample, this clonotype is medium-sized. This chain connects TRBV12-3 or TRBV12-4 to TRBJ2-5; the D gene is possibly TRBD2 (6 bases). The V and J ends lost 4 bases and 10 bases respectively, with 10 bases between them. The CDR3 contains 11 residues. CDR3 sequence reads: CASSSGLLQYF. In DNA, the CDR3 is TGTGCCAGCAGTTCGGGACTCCTCCAGTACTTC.

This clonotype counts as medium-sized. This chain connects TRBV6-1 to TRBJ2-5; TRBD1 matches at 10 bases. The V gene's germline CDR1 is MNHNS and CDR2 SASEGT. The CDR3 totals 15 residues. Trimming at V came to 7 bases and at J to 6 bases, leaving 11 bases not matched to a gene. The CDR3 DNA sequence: TGTGCCAGCACCCTCTCGTCGACAGGGGGCAAGACCCAGTACTTC. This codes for CASTLSSTGGKTQYF.

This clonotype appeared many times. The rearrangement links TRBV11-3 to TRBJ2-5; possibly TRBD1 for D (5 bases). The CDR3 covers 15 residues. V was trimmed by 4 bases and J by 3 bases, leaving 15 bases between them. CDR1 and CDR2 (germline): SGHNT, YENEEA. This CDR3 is CASSSYEGVEETQYF. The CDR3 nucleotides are TGTGCCAGCAGCTCGTACGAAGGGGTCGAAGAGACCCAGTACTTC.

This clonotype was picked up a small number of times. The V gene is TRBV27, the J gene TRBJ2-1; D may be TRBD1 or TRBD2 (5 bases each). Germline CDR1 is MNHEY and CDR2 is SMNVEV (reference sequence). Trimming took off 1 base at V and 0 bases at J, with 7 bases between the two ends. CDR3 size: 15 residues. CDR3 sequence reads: CASSLYGGSYNEQFF. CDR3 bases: TGTGCCAGCAGTTTATATGGGGGCTCCTACAATGAGCAGTTCTTC.

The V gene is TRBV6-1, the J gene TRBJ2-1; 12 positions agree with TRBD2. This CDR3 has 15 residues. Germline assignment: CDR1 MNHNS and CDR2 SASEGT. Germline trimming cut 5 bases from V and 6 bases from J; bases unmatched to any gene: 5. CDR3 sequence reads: CASSSLAGGVNEQFF. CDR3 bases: TGTGCCAGCAGTTCTCTAGCGGGAGGGGTCAATGAGCAGTTCTTC.

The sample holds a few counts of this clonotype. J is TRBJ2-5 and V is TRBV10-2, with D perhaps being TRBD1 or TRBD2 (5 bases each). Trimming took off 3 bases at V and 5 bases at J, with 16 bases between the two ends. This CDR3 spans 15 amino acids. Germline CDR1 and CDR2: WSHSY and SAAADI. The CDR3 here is CASSDLFLGTETQYF. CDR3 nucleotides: TGCGCCAGCAGTGATCTCTTTCTGGGGACGGAGACCCAGTACTTC.

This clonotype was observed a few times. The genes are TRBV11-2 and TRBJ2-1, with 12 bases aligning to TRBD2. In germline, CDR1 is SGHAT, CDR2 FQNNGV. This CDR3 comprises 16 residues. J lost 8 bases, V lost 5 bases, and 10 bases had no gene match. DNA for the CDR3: TGTGCCAGCAGCGCATTCCCTAGCGGGGGGGCCGATGAGCAGTTCTTC. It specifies CASSAFPSGGADEQFF.

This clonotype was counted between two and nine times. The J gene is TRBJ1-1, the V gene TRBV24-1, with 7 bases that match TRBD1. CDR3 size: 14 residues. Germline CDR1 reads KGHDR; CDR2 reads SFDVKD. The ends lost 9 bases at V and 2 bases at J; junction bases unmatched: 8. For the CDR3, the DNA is TGTGCCACCCCTCGACAGGGAAAAAACACTGAAGCTTTCTTT. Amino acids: CATPRQGKNTEAFF.

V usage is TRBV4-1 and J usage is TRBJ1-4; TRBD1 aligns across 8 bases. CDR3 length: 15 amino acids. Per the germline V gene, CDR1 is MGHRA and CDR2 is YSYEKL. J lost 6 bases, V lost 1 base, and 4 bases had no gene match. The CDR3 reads CASSQVQGGHEKLFF. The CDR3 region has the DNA TGCGCCAGCAGCCAAGTACAGGGGGGTCATGAAAAACTGTTTTTT.

This CDR3 is CASRGGRQGSVEQFF. The DNA of the CDR3 is TGTGCCAGCCGAGGCGGTAGACAGGGATCGGTTGAGCAGTTCTTC. The chain joins TRBV7-8 to TRBJ2-7, with 7 bases that match TRBD1. TRBJ2-1 matches the DNA end more closely, so the J call is doubtful. CDR1 SGHVS and CDR2 FQNEAQ come from the germline V gene. The CDR3 spans 15 residues.

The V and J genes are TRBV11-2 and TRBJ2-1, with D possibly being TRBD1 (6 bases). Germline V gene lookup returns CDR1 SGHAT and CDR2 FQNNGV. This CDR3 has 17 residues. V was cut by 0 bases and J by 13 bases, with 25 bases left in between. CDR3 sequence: CASSLDYGDRLQETQFF. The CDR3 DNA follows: TGTGCCAGCAGCTTAGACTACGGAGACAGGCTACAAGAGACCCAGTTCTTC.

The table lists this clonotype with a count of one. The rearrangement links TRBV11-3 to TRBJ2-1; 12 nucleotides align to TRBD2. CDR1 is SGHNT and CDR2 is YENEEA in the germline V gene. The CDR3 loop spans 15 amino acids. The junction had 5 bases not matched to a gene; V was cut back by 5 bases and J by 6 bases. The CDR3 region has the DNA TGTGCCAGCAGCCCCCGGACTAGCGGGGTCAATGAGCAGTTCTTC. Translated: CASSPRTSGVNEQFF.

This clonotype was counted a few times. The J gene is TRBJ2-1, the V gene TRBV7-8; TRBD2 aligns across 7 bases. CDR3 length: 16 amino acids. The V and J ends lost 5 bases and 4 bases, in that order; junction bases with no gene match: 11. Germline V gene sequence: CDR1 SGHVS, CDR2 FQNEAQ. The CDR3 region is CASSHRASGIYNEQFF. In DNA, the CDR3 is TGTGCCAGCAGCCACCGCGCGAGCGGGATATACAATGAGCAGTTCTTC.

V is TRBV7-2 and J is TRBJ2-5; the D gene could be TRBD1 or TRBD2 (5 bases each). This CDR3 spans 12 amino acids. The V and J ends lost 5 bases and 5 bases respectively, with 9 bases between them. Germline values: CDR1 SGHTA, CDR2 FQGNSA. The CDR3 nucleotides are TGTGCCAGCAGCCCCGGGGCCGAGACCCAGTACTTC. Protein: CASSPGAETQYF.